This T cell receptor beta chain emerged from a study of T-cell memory formation after mild COVID-19. Study-wide results and limits: Clonal second-wave expansions that peaked on day 37 had unconfirmed SARS-CoV-2 specificity.

Of note for this clonotype: Its specificity is unknown.

TCRdb re-called the 5' RACE reads with MiXCR, one entry per CDR3 protein. This sample has about 360,000 distinct CDR3 sequences; 10% to 15% occur once, and the top ten carry 20% to 25%. The CDR3 contains 14 residues. Germline CDR1 is SQVTM and CDR2 is ANQGSEA. J was trimmed by 3 bases and V by 4 bases; bases with no gene match: 3. The chain carries TRBV29-1 and TRBJ2-3, with 11 bases aligning to TRBD1. The sequenced sample was PBMCs or a T cell subset sorted from them (not recorded which). This receptor was taken from a young man who had mild COVID-19 (a few samples of this study predate the infection). Cell type and time point are not known. CDR3 DNA: TGCAGCGTTGCCGGGACAGGGGGAACAGATACGCAGTATTTT. Its translation: CSVAGTGGTDTQYF.